This T cell receptor beta chain emerged from a study of blood T cell repertoires in COVID-19. On the study more broadly: The United States, Italy and Spain supplied acute and convalescent COVID-19 samples. T cells, B-cell-depleted T cells, or PBMCs provided the cDNA or gDNA that served as material.

How the authors handled the data: For nucleated cells, counts were estimated from reference gene primer amplification. The protocol was immunoSEQ multiplex PCR, while the TCRdb copy is restricted to in-frame clones and leaves out a portion. That table furnishes V, J and clone size, whereas the DNA furnished D and trimming. The sample yields under 200,000 clones, 85% to 90% seen once. The Seattle patients, enrolled during active infection, were followed longitudinally. This clonotype originated in a man aged 60 to 75 with COVID-19, enrolled during active disease. Sequenced input: peripheral blood.

The CDR3 sequence: CASMGAAENTEAFF. The CDR3 DNA sequence: TGTGCCAGCATGGGGGCAGCGGAGAACACTGAAGCTTTCTTT. The chain couples TRBV6-5 to TRBJ1-1, with TRBD1 as a possible D gene (6 bases). Germline-derived CDR1 and CDR2 are MNHEY and SVGAGI. V lost 7 bases, J lost 1 base, and 13 bases lay in between. This CDR3 is built from 14 residues.